This T cell receptor (beta chain) was recovered during a study of T cell changes during pregnancy in multiple sclerosis. Only in-frame clones appear in the TCRdb table, and some are missing; sequencing was by immunoSEQ multiplex PCR. The table lists 50,000 to 70,000 clones, 85% to 95% of them singletons, with under 2% in the top ten. The germline V gene encodes CDR1 LGHNA and CDR2 YSLEER. The V end was cut by 1 base, the J end by 3 bases, with 7 bases between. This CDR3 has 13 residues. This chain links TRBV4-3 with TRBJ2-7, with D unclear. The receptor comes from a female donor with multiple sclerosis, enrolled in a pregnancy study. This specimen consisted of peripheral blood, obtained after pregnancy. The CDR3 here is CASSQARFYEQYF. CDR3 DNA: TGCGCCAGCAGCCAAGCTAGGTTCTACGAGCAGTACTTC.